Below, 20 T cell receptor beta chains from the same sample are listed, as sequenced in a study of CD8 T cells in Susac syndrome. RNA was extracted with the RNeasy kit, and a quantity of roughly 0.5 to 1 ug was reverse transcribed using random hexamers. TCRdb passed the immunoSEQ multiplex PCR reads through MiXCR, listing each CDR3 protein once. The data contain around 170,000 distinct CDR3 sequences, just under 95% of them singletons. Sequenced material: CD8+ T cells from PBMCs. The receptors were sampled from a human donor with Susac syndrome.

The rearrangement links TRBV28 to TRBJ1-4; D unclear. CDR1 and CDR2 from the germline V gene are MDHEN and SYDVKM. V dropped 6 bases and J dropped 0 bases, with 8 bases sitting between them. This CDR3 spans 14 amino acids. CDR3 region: CASRLPTTNEKLFF. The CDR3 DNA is TGTGCCAGCAGGTTACCTACAACTAATGAAAAACTGTTTTTT. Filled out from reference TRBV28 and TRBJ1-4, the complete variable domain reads DVKVTQSSRYLVKRTGEKVFLECVQDMDHENMFWYRQDPGLGLRLIYFSYDVKMKEKGDIPEGYSVSREKKERFSLILESASTNQTSMYLCASRLPTTNEKLFFGSGTQLSVL.

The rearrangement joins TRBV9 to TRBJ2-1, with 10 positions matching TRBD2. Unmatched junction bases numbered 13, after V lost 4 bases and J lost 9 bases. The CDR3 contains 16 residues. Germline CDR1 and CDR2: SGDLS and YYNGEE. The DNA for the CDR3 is TGTGCCAGCAGCTCGCCCTCAGCGGGGGGGCCCCGTGAGCAGTTCTTC. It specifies CASSSPSAGGPREQFF. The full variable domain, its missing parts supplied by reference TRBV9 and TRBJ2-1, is DSGVTQTPKHLITATGQRVTLRCSPRSGDLSVYWYQQSLDQGLQFLIQYYNGEERAKGNILERFSAQQFPDLHSELNLSSLELGDSALYFCASSSPSAGGPREQFFGPGTRLTVL.

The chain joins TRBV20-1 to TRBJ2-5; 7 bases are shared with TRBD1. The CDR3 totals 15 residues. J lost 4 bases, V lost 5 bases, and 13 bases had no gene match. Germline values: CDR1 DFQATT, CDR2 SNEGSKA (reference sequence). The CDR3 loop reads CSARDRPYGGETQYF. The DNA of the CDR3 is TGCAGTGCTCGGGACAGACCGTACGGTGGAGAGACCCAGTACTTC.

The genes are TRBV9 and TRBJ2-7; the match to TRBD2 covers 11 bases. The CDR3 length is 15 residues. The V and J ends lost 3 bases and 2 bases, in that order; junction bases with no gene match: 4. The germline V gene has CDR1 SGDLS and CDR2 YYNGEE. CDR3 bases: TGTGCCAGCAGCGCGGGACTAGCGGCCCCCTACGAGCAGTACTTC. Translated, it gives CASSAGLAAPYEQYF.

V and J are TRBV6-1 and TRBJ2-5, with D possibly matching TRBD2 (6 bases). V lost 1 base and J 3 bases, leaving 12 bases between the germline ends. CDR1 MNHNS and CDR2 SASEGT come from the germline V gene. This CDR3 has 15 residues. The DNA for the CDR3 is TGTGCCAGCAGTGAAGATAACGGGGGAAAAGAGACCCAGTACTTC. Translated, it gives CASSEDNGGKETQYF.

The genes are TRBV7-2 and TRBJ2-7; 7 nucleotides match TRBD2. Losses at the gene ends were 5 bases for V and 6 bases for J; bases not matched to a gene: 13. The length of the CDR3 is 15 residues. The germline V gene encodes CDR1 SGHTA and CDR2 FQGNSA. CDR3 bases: TGTGCCAGCAGCCTTTGGACTAGGGGAGGGATCGAGCAGTACTTC. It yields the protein CASSLWTRGGIEQYF.

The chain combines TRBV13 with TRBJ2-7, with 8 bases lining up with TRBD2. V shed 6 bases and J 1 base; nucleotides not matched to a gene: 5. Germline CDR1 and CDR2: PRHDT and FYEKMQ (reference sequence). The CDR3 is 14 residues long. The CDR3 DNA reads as TGTGCCAGCAGTAGCGGGGTCGGGTCCTACGAGCAGTACTTC. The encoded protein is CASSSGVGSYEQYF.

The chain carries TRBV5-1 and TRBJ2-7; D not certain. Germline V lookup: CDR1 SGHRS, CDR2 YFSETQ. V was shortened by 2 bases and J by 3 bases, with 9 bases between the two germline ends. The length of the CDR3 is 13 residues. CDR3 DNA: TGCGCCAGCAGCTTTACTACTAACTACGAGCAGTACTTC. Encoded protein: CASSFTTNYEQYF.

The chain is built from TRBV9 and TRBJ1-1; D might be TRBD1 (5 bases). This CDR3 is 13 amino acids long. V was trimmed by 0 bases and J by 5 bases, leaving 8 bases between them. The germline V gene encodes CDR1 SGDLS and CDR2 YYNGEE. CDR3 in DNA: TGTGCCAGCAGCGTAGATCCAGGGACTGAAGCTTTCTTT. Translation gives CASSVDPGTEAFF.

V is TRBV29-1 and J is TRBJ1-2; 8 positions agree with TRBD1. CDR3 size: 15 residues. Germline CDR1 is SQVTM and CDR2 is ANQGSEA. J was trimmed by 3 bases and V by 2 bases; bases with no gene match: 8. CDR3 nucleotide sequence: TGCAGCGTTGAATCCCCGGACAGGGACGACTATGGCTACACCTTC. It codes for CSVESPDRDDYGYTF.

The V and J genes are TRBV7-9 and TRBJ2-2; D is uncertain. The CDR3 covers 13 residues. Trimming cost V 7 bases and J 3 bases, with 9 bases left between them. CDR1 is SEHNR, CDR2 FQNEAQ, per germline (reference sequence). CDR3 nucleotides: TGTGCCAGCACCACCTCAGACACCGGGGAGCTGTTTTTT. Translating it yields CASTTSDTGELFF. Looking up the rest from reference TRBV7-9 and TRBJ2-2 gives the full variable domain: DTGVSQNPRHKITKRGQNVTFRCDPISEHNRLYWYRQTLGQGPEFLTYFQNEAQLEKSRLLSDRFSAERPKGSFSTLEIQRTEQGDSAMYLCASTTSDTGELFFGEGSRLTVL.

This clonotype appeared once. The CDR3 sequence: CASSLGTGAWKAFF. The CDR3 DNA sequence: TGTGCCAGCAGCCTCGGGACAGGGGCTTGGAAAGCTTTCTTT. The J gene is TRBJ1-1, the V gene TRBV13; TRBD1 agrees at 10 bases. Germline trimming cut 5 bases from V and 9 bases from J; bases unmatched to any gene: 9. Looked up from germline, CDR1 is PRHDT and CDR2 is FYEKMQ (reference sequence). The CDR3 totals 14 residues.

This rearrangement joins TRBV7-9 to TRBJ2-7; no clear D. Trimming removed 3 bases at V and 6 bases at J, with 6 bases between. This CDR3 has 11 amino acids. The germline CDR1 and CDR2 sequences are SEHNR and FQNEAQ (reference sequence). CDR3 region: CASSLIGEQYF. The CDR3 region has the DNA TGTGCCAGCAGCTTGATTGGCGAGCAGTACTTC.

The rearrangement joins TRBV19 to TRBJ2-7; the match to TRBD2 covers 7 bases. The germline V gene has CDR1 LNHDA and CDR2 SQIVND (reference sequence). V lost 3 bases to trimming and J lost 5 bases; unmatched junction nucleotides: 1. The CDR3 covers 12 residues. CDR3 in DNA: TGTGCCAGTAGTATCCGGGGGGACGAGCAGTACTTC. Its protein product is CASSIRGDEQYF.

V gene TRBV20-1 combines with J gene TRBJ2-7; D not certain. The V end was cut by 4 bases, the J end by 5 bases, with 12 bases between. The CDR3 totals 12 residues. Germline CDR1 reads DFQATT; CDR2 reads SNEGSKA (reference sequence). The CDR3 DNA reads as TGCAGTGCTACCGGCCTGGGGAACGAGCAGTACTTC. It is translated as CSATGLGNEQYF.

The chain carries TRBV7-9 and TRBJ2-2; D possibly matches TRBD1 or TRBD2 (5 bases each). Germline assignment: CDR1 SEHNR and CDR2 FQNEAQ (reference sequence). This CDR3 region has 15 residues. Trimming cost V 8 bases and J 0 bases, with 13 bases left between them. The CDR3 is CASSPGPSNTGELFF. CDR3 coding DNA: TGTGCCAGCTCTCCGGGACCCTCGAACACCGGGGAGCTGTTTTTT.

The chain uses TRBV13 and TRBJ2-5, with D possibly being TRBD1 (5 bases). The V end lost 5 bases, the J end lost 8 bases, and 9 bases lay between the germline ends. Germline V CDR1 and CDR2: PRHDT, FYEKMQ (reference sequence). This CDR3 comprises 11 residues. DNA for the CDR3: TGTGCCAGCAGCCTGCAGGGCACCCAGTACTTC. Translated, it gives CASSLQGTQYF.

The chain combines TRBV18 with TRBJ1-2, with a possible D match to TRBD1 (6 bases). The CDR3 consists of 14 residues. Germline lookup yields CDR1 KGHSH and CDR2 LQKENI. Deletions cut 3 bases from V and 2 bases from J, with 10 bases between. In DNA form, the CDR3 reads TGTGCCAGCTCACCTGAGGACAGCAACTATGGCTACACCTTC. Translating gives CASSPEDSNYGYTF. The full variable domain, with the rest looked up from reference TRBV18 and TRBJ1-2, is NAGVMQNPRHLVRRRGQEARLRCSPMKGHSHVYWYRQLPEEGLKFMVYLQKENIIDESGMPKERFSAEFPKEGPSILRIQQVVRGDSAAYFCASSPEDSNYGYTFGSGTRLTVV.

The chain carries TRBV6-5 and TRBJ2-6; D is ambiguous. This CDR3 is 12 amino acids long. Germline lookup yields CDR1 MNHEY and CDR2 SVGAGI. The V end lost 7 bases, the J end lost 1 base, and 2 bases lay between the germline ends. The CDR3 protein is CASTSGANVLTF. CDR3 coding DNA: TGTGCCAGCACTTCTGGGGCCAACGTCCTGACTTTC.

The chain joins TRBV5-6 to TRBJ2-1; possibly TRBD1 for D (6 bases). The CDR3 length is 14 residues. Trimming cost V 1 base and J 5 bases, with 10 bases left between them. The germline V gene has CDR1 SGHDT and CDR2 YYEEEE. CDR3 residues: CASSLIAGDNEQFF. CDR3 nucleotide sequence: TGTGCCAGCAGCTTGATCGCAGGGGACAATGAGCAGTTCTTC.